A selection of T cell receptor beta chains follows, all from one sample in a study of T cell responses to AZD1222 COVID-19 vaccine. Produced via immunoSEQ multiplex PCR; TCRdb's table is partial and in-frame only. The sample records 90,000 to 120,000 clones, around 87% being singletons. Sequenced here: peripheral blood, sampled on day 0 of AZD1222 vaccination. The origin of the receptors is an adult in good health. CDR3s leave out the opening cysteine and the closing phenylalanine or tryptophan. Fields, in order: J gene, D gene, V gene, CDR3 protein. A D gene is named only where the DNA matches it firmly.

j_gene: TRBJ2-7
d_gene: TRBD1
v_gene: TRBV15
CDR3aa: ATSRDRTGGGYEQY

j_gene: TRBJ1-6
d_gene: NA
v_gene: TRBV28
CDR3aa: ASTEAHLLNLPLH

j_gene: TRBJ1-2
d_gene: NA
v_gene: TRBV5-5
CDR3aa: ASSFPGPRGYT

j_gene: TRBJ2-2
d_gene: TRBD2
v_gene: TRBV27
CDR3aa: ASSLRIAGVAGTGELF

j_gene: TRBJ2-2
d_gene: TRBD2
v_gene: TRBV7-9
CDR3aa: ASSPIPTGLAGNTGELF

j_gene: TRBJ2-5
d_gene: NA
v_gene: TRBV15
CDR3aa: ATSRVPEETQY

j_gene: TRBJ1-5
d_gene: NA
v_gene: TRBV6-5
CDR3aa: ASRNQNQPQH

j_gene: TRBJ1-1
d_gene: NA
v_gene: TRBV12-3/TRBV12-4
CDR3aa: ASSRPNTEAF

j_gene: TRBJ1-6
d_gene: NA
v_gene: TRBV6-5
CDR3aa: ASTLGQLGSPLH

j_gene: TRBJ1-6
d_gene: NA
v_gene: TRBV19
CDR3aa: ASKGSPYNSPLH

j_gene: TRBJ1-1
d_gene: NA
v_gene: TRBV5-6
CDR3aa: ASSAPDVQRDEAF

j_gene: TRBJ2-7
d_gene: NA
v_gene: TRBV7-6
CDR3aa: ASSLGGMGASYEQY

j_gene: TRBJ2-7
d_gene: TRBD2
v_gene: TRBV9
CDR3aa: ASSAMTSGGGYEQY

j_gene: TRBJ2-7
d_gene: NA
v_gene: TRBV2
CDR3aa: ADTGLDYEQY